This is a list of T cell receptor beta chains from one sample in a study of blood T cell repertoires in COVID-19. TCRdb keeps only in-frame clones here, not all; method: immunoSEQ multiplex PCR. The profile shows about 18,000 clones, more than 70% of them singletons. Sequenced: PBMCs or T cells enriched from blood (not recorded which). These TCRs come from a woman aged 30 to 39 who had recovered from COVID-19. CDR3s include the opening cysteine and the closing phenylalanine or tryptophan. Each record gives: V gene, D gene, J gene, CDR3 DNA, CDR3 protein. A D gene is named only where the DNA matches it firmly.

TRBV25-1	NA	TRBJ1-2	TGTGCCAGCAGAGGGCCAACTCCGGGACTCCTTGCCGGCTATGGCTACACCTTC	CASRGPTPGLLAGYGYTF
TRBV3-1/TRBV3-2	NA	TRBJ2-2	TGTGCCAGCAGCCAAGTCGGAGAGTCCGGGGAGCTGTTTTTT	CASSQVGESGELFF
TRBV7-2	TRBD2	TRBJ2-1	TGTGCCAGCACCGGACTAGCGGGGGGGCCCTATGAGCAGTTCTTC	CASTGLAGGPYEQFF
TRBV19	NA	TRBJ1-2	TGTGCCAGTAGTATTGGGAGCGGAGGCTACACCTTC	CASSIGSGGYTF
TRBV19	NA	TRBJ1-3	TGTGCCAGTAGTCCGGTACAGGGATTTCAAGGTGGAAACACCATATATTTT	CASSPVQGFQGGNTIYF
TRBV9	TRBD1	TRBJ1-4	TGTGCCAGCAGCGTGACAGGGACCACTGAAAAACTGTTTTTT	CASSVTGTTEKLFF
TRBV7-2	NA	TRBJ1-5	TGTGCCAGCAGCTTACAGGGCAATCAGCCCCAGCATTTT	CASSLQGNQPQHF
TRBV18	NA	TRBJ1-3	TGTGCCAGCTCATCAAGTAATGTCGGTGGAAACACCATATATTTT	CASSSSNVGGNTIYF
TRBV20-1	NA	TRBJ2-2	TGCAGTGCTAGTCCCGGGGGAACGGCCGGGGAGCTGTTTTTT	CSASPGGTAGELFF
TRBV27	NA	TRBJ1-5	TGTGCCAGCAGTCCCAACGGACTGTCCAATCAGCCCCAGCATTTT	CASSPNGLSNQPQHF
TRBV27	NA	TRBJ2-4	TGTGCCAGCAGTTTGGGGGCAGGGAGCGCCAAAAACATTCAGTACTTC	CASSLGAGSAKNIQYF
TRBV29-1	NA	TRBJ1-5	TGCAGCGTTGTCTGGCAGTTCAATCAGCCCCAGCATTTT	CSVVWQFNQPQHF
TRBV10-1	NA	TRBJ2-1	TGCGCCAGCAGTGAGGGTGTCAGGATCTCCTACAATGAGCAGTTCTTC	CASSEGVRISYNEQFF
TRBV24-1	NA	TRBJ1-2	TGTGCCACCAGTGAGGGGCCATTCTGGGGCTACACCTTC	CATSEGPFWGYTF
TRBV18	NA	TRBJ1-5	TGTGCCAGCTCTCCAGGGAGGGATCAGCCCCAGCATTTT	CASSPGRDQPQHF
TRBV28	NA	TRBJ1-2	TGTGCCAGCAGTTTAGGACAGACCTATGGCTACACCTTC	CASSLGQTYGYTF
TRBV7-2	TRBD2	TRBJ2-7	TGTGCCAGCAGCCCATTTAGCGGGGGGCCCTACGAGCAGTACTTC	CASSPFSGGPYEQYF